The next 16 T cell receptor beta chains were all read from a single sample in a study of blood T cell repertoires in COVID-19. Sequencing used immunoSEQ multiplex PCR; TCRdb keeps in-frame clones, though not all of them. The table records roughly 370,000 clones, just under 90% of them present only once. The sequencing input was PBMCs or T cells enriched from blood (not recorded which). The receptors stem from a woman in her forties or fifties who had recovered from COVID-19.

This chain links TRBV7-8 with TRBJ2-7; D not resolved. The CDR3 has 11 residues. Germline assignment: CDR1 SGHVS and CDR2 FQNEAQ. V gave up 4 bases and J gave up 2 bases, with 3 bases separating them. For the CDR3, the DNA is TGTGCCAGCAGCTCAACCTACGAGCAGTACTTC. Translated, it gives CASSSTYEQYF.

The chain couples TRBV6-6 to TRBJ1-1, with D unclear. This CDR3 contains 13 residues. The V and J ends lost 0 bases and 5 bases respectively, with 7 bases between them. Germline V CDR1 and CDR2: MNHNY, SVGAGI (reference sequence). The CDR3 loop is CASSYSAGTEAFF. The DNA for the CDR3 is TGTGCCAGCAGTTACTCAGCGGGAACTGAAGCTTTCTTT.

The chain links TRBV18 to TRBJ1-1; D is undetermined. CDR1 and CDR2 from the germline V gene are KGHSH and LQKENI. CDR3 length: 18 amino acids. The V end was cut by 3 bases, the J end by 1 base, with 21 bases between. The CDR3 loop is CASSPFPGLWVANTEAFF. CDR3 sequence (DNA): TGTGCCAGCTCACCGTTCCCGGGATTATGGGTCGCGAACACTGAAGCTTTCTTT.

V gene TRBV7-9 combines with J gene TRBJ2-3, with D possibly matching TRBD2 (6 bases). Between the trimmed V and J ends, which lost 4 bases and 0 bases, there was a span of 14 bases. Looked up from germline, CDR1 is SEHNR and CDR2 is FQNEAQ (reference sequence). The CDR3 totals 16 residues. CDR3 bases: TGTGCCAGCAGCTCCCCCGGAGGGAAGAGCACAGATACGCAGTATTTT. Translating it yields CASSSPGGKSTDTQYF.

This chain links TRBV2 with TRBJ1-4; D not certain. The V gene's germline CDR1 is SNHLY and CDR2 FYNNEI. This CDR3 region has 15 residues. Trimming removed 0 bases from V and 0 bases from J, with 5 bases in between. Written as DNA, the CDR3 is TGTGCCAGCAGTGAAGCGCGTACAACTAATGAAAAACTGTTTTTT. It codes for CASSEARTTNEKLFF.

The rearrangement joins TRBV4-3 to TRBJ1-2, with D maybe TRBD1 (6 bases). V lost 3 bases and J lost 7, with 12 bases in between. Germline V gene lookup returns CDR1 LGHNA and CDR2 YSLEER. The CDR3 has 13 amino acids. CDR3 DNA: TGCGCCAGCAGCCATATGGGGGCGCGTGGCTACACCTTC. Translating it yields CASSHMGARGYTF.

The chain is built from TRBV4-1 and TRBJ1-5, with D unresolved. Germline V CDR1 and CDR2: MGHRA, YSYEKL. The CDR3 covers 15 residues. Trimming took 1 base from V and 4 from J, leaving 11 bases between them. The CDR3 loop is CASSQGRIANQPQHF. CDR3 DNA sequence: TGCGCCAGCAGCCAAGGACGGATAGCAAATCAGCCCCAGCATTTT.

The chain is built from TRBV9 and TRBJ1-3; 7 bases match TRBD1. Germline values: CDR1 SGDLS, CDR2 YYNGEE. CDR3 length: 18 residues. Unmatched junction bases numbered 12, after V lost 2 bases and J lost 1 base. The CDR3 DNA reads TGTGCCAGCAGCGTGAGCAGGGACAGCCGTCCATCTGGAAACACCATATATTTT. Residues: CASSVSRDSRPSGNTIYF. Supplemented by reference TRBV9 and TRBJ1-3, the full variable domain reads DSGVTQTPKHLITATGQRVTLRCSPRSGDLSVYWYQQSLDQGLQFLIQYYNGEERAKGNILERFSAQQFPDLHSELNLSSLELGDSALYFCASSVSRDSRPSGNTIYFGEGSWLTVV.

This clone was detected only once. The rearrangement joins TRBV29-1 to TRBJ1-2; 10 nucleotides match TRBD1. Germline values: CDR1 SQVTM, CDR2 ANQGSEA. There are 14 residues in the CDR3. Unmatched junction bases numbered 8, after V lost 6 bases and J lost 4 bases. CDR3 loop: CSVSTRDRGYGYTF. The CDR3 coding sequence is TGCAGCGTCAGCACTAGGGACAGGGGCTATGGCTACACCTTC.

This chain uses TRBV7-9 with TRBJ2-7, with TRBD1 matching over 7 bases. This CDR3 has 14 amino acids. With V trimmed by 3 bases and J by 4 bases, 6 bases remained unmatched. Germline CDR1 SEHNR, CDR2 FQNEAQ (reference sequence). CDR3 DNA: TGTGCCAGCAGCTTCCGACAGGGATGGTACGAGCAGTACTTC. Its translation: CASSFRQGWYEQYF. The whole variable domain, remainder taken from reference TRBV7-9 and TRBJ2-7, is DTGVSQNPRHKITKRGQNVTFRCDPISEHNRLYWYRQTLGQGPEFLTYFQNEAQLEKSRLLSDRFSAERPKGSFSTLEIQRTEQGDSAMYLCASSFRQGWYEQYFGPGTRLTVT.

The J gene is TRBJ2-3, the V gene TRBV5-1; D is ambiguous. The V gene's germline CDR1 is SGHRS and CDR2 YFSETQ. CDR3 length: 15 residues. Trimming took 0 bases from V and 0 from J, leaving 8 bases between them. The CDR3 coding sequence is TGCGCCAGCAGCTTGGCGACAACTAGCACAGATACGCAGTATTTT. Translated, it gives CASSLATTSTDTQYF.

The chain couples TRBV7-6 to TRBJ2-1, with 8 bases fitting TRBD2. Germline CDR1 reads SGHVS; CDR2 reads FNYEAQ. V trimming: 2 bases; J trimming: 7 bases; junction bases outside the gene matches: 10. The CDR3 consists of 16 residues. DNA for the CDR3: TGTGCCAGCAGCTTACCATCGGGGGGGCCGTGGAATGAGCAGTTCTTC. Amino acid sequence: CASSLPSGGPWNEQFF.

The rearrangement uses TRBV6-5 and TRBJ1-2, with TRBD1 identical over 8 bases. Trimming at V came to 2 bases and at J to 5 bases, leaving 7 bases not matched to a gene. The CDR3 is 15 residues long. Germline V gene sequence: CDR1 MNHEY, CDR2 SVGAGI. The CDR3 loop reads CASSYTQGAQYGYTF. CDR3 DNA: TGTGCCAGCAGTTACACCCAGGGGGCGCAGTATGGCTACACCTTC.

CDR3 bases: TGTGCCAGCAGCCCTGACACGAACTTCTATGGCTACACCTTC. This encodes CASSPDTNFYGYTF. The rearrangement joins TRBV7-2 to TRBJ1-2; D call uncertain. Looked up from germline, CDR1 is SGHTA and CDR2 is FQGNSA. V lost 5 bases to trimming and J lost 4 bases, with 14 bases between them. CDR3 length: 14 residues.

This chain joins TRBV28 and TRBJ1-1; TRBD1 matches at 7 bases. V lost 7 bases to trimming and J lost 1 base; unmatched junction nucleotides: 12. This CDR3 comprises 16 residues. Looked up from germline, CDR1 is MDHEN and CDR2 is SYDVKM. As DNA, the CDR3 is TGTGCCAGCATCGAAGACAGGGAGAAGGCGAACACTGAAGCTTTCTTT. It translates to CASIEDREKANTEAFF.

This clone has a handful of counts. The CDR3, as DNA: TGCGCCAGCAGCACCGCTAGCGGGGGGGCAACCGGGGAGCTGTTTTTT. This encodes CASSTASGGATGELFF. The J gene is TRBJ2-2, the V gene TRBV4-1, with TRBD2 identical over 12 bases. Trimming cost V 5 bases and J 5 bases; bases outside gene matches: 6. The germline gives CDR1 MGHRA, CDR2 YSYEKL. The CDR3 loop spans 16 amino acids.